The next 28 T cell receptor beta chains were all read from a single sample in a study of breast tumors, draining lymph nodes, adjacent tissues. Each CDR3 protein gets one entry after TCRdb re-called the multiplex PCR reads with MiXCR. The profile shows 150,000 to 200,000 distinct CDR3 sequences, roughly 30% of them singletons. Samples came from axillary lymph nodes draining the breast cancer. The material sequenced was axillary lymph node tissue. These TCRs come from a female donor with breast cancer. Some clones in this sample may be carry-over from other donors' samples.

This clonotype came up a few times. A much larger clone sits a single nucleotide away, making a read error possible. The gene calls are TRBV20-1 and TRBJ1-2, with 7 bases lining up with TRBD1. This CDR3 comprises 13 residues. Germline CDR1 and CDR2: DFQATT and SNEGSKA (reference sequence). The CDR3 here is CSAPTGINYAYTF. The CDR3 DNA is TGCAGTGCCCCGACAGGGATTAACTATGCCTACACCTTC.

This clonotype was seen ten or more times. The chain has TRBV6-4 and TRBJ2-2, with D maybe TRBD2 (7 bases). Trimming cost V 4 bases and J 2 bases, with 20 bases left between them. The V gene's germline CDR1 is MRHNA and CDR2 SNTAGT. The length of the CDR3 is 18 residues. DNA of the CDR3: TGTGCCAGCAGTGGACGAACGGGGGGCTTTAGTAACACCGGGGAGCTGTTTTTT. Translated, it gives CASSGRTGGFSNTGELFF.

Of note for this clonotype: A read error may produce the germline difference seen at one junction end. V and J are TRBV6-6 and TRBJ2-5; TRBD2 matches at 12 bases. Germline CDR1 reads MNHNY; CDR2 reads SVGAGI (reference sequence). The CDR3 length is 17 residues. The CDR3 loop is CASSHSASGRAGETQYF. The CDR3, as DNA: TGTGCCAGCAGTCACTCGGCTAGCGGGAGGGCCGGGGAGACCCAGTACTTC.

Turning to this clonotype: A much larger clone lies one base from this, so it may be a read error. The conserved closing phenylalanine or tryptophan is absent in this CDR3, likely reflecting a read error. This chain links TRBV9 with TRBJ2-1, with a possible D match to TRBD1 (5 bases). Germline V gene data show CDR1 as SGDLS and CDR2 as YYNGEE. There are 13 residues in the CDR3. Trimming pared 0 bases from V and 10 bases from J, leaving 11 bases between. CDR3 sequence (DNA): TGTGCCAGCAGCGTAGAAGGGGCGAGAGAGCAGTTCTCC. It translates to CASSVEGAREQFS.

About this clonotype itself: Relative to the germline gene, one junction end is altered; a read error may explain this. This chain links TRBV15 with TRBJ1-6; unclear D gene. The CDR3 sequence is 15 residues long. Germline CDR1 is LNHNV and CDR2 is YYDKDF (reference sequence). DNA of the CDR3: TGTGCCCCCAGCACCTGGGAAACGTCGAATTTCCCCCTCCACTTT. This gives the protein CAPSTWETSNFPLHF. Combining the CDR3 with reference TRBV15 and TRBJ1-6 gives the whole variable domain DAMVIQNPRYQVTQFGKPVTLSCSQTLNHNVMYWYQQKSSQAPKLLFHYYDKDFNNEADTPDNFQSRRPNTSFCFLDIRSPGLGDTAMYLCAPSTWETSNFPLHFGNGTRLTVT.

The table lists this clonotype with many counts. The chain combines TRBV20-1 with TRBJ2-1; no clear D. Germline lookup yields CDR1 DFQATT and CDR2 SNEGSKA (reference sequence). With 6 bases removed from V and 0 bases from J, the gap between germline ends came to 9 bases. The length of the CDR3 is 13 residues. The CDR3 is CSALISSYNEQFF. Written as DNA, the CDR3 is TGCAGTGCCCTAATATCCTCCTACAATGAGCAGTTCTTC.

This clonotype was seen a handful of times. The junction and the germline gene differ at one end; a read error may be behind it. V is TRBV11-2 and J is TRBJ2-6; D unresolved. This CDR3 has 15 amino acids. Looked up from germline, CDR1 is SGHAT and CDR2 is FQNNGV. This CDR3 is CASSPTDSAANVLTF. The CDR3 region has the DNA TGTGCCAGCAGCCCCACAGACTCTGCGGCCAACGTCCTGACTTTC. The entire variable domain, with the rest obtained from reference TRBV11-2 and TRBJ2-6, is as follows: EAGVAQSPRYKIIEKRQSVAFWCNPISGHATLYWYQQILGQGPKLLIQFQNNGVVDDSQLPKDRFSAERLKGVDSTLKIQPAKLEDSAVYLCASSPTDSAANVLTFGAGSRLTVL.

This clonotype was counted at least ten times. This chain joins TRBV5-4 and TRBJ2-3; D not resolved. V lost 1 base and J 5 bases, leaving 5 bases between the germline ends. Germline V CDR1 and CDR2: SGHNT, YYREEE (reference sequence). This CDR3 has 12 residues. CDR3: CASSLLEDTQYF. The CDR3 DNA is TGTGCCAGCAGCTTGTTGGAAGATACGCAGTATTTT.

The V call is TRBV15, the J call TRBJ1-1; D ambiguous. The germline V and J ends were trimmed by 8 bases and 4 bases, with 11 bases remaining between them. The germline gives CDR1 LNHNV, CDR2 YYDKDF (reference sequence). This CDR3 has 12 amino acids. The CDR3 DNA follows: TGTGCCACCCGGTTGGGCGGCACTGAAGCTTTCTTT. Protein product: CATRLGGTEAFF.

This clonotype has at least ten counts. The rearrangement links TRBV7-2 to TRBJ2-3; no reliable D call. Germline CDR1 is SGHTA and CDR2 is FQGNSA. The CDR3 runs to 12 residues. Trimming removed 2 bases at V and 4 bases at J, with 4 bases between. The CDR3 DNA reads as TGTGCCAGCAGCTTAAACTCAGATACGCAGTATTTT. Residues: CASSLNSDTQYF.

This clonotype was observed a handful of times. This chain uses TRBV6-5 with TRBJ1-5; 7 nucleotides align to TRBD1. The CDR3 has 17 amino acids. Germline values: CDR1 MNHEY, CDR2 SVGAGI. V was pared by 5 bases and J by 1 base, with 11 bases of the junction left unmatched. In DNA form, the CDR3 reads TGTGCCAGCAGTCACGCATTCAGGGGGTTAAGCAATCAGCCCCAGCATTTT. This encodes CASSHAFRGLSNQPQHF.

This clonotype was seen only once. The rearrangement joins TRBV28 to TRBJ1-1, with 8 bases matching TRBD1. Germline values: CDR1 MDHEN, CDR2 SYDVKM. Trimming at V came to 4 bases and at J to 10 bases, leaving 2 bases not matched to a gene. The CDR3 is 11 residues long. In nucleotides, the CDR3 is TGTGCCAGCAGTTCTACAGGGGGAGCTTTCTTT. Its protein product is CASSSTGGAFF. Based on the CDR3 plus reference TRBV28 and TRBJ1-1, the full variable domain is DVKVTQSSRYLVKRTGEKVFLECVQDMDHENMFWYRQDPGLGLRLIYFSYDVKMKEKGDIPEGYSVSREKKERFSLILESASTNQTSMYLCASSSTGGAFFGQGTRLTVV.

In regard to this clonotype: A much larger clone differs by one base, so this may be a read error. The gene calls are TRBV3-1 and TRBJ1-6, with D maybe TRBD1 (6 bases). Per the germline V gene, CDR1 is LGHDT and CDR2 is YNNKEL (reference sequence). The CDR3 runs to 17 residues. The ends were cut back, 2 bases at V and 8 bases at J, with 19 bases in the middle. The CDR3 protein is CASSQQRAGDIYSPLHF. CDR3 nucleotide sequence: TGTGCCAGCAGCCAACAAAGGGCAGGGGACATATATTCACCCCTCCACTTT.

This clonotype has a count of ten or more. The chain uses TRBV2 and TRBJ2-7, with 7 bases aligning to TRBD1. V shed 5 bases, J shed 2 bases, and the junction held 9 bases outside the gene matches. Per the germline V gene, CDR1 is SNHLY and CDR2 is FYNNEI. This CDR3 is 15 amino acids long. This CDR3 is CASSHGQVRTYEQYF. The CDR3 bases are TGTGCCAGCAGTCATGGACAGGTGCGGACCTACGAGCAGTACTTC. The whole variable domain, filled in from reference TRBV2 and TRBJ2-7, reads EPEVTQTPSHQVTQMGQEVILRCVPISNHLYFYWYRQILGQKVEFLVSFYNNEISEKSEIFDDQFSVERPDGSNFTLKIRSTKLEDSAMYFCASSHGQVRTYEQYFGPGTRLTVT.

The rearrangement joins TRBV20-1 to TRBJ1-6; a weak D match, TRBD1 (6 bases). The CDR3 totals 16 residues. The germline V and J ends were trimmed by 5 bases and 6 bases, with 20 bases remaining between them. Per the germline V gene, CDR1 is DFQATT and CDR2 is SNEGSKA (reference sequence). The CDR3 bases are TGCAGTGCTTCGCAGACAGGCTCTGGGGGTAATTCACCCCTCCACTTT. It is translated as CSASQTGSGGNSPLHF.

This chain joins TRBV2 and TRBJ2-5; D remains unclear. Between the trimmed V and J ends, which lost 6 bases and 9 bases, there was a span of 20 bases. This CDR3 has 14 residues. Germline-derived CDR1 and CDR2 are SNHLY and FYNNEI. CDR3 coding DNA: TGTGCCAGCAGGGAAAGGACGGTAAATCAGCCCCAGTACTTC. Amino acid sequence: CASRERTVNQPQYF. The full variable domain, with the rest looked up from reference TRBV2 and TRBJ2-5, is EPEVTQTPSHQVTQMGQEVILRCVPISNHLYFYWYRQILGQKVEFLVSFYNNEISEKSEIFDDQFSVERPDGSNFTLKIRSTKLEDSAMYFCASRERTVNQPQYFGPGTRLLVL.

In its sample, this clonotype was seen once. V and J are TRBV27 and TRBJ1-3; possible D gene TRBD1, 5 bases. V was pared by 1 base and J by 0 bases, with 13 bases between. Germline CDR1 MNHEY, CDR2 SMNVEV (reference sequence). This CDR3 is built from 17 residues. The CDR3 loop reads CASSLFAGPSSGNTIYF. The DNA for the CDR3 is TGTGCCAGCAGTTTATTCGCAGGGCCAAGCTCTGGAAACACCATATATTTT.

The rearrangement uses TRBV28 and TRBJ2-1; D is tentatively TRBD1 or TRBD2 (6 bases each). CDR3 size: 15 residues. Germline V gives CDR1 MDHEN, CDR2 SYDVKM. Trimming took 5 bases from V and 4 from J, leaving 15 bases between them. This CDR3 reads CASSHRTGAYNEQFF. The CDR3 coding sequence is TGTGCCAGCAGTCACCGGACGGGGGCATACAATGAGCAGTTCTTC.

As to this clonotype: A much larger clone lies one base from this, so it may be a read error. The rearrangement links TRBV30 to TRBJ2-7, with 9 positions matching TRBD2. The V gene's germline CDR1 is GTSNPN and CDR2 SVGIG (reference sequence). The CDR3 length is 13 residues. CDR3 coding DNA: TGTGCCTGGGGTGTAACTAGCGGGTACGAGCAGTACTTC. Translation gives CAWGVTSGYEQYF. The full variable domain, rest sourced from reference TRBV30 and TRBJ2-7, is SQTIHQWPATLVQPVGSPLSLECTVEGTSNPNLYWYRQAAGRGLQLLFYSVGIGQISSEVPQNLSASRPQDRQFILSSKKLLLSDSGFYLCAWGVTSGYEQYFGPGTRLTVT.

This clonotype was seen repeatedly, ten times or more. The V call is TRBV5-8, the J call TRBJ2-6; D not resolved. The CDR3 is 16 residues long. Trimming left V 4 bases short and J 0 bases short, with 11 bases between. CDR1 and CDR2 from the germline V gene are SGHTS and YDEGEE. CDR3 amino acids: CASSPRLSSGANVLTF. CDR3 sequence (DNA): TGTGCCAGCAGCCCTCGACTGTCCTCTGGGGCCAACGTCCTGACTTTC. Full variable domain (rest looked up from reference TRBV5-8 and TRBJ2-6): EAGVTQSPTHLIKTRGQQATLRCSPISGHTSVYWYQQALGLGLQFLLWYDEGEERNRGNFPPRFSGRQFPNYSSELNVNALELEDSALYLCASSPRLSSGANVLTFGAGSRLTVL.

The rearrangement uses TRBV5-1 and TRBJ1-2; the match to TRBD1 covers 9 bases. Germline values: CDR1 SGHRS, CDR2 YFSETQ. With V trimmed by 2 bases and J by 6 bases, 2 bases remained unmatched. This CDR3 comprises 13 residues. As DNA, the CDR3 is TGCGCCAGCAGCTTATGGGACAGGGATGGCTACACCTTC. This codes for CASSLWDRDGYTF.

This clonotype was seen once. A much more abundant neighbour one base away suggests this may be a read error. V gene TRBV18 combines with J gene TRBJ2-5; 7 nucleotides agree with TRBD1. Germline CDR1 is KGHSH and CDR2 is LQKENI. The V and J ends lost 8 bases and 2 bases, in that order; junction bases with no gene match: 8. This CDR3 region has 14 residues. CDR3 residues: CASPMGQTQETQYF. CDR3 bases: TGTGCCAGCCCAATGGGACAGACACAAGAGACCCAGTACTTC.

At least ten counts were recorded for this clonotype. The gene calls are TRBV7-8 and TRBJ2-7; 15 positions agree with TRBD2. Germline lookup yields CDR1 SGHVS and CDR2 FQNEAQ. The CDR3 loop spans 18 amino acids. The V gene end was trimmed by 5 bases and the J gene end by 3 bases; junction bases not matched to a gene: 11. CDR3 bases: TGTGCCAGCAGCAGGGGACTAGCGGGGGGAGTTCGGAACTACGAGCAGTACTTC. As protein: CASSRGLAGGVRNYEQYF.

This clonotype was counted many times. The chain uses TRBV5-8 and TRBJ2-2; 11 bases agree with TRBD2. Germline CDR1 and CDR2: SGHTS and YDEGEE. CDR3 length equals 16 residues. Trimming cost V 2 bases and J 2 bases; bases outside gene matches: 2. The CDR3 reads CASSFGTSGNTGELFF. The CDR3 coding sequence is TGTGCCAGCAGCTTCGGGACTAGCGGTAACACCGGGGAGCTGTTTTTT.

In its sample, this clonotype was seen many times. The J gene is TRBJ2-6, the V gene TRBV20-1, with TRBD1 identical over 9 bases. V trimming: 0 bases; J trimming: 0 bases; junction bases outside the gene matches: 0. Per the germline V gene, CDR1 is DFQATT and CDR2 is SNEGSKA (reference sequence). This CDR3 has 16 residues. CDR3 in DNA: TGCAGTGCTAGAGAGACAGGGGGCTCTGGGGCCAACGTCCTGACTTTC. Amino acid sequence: CSARETGGSGANVLTF.

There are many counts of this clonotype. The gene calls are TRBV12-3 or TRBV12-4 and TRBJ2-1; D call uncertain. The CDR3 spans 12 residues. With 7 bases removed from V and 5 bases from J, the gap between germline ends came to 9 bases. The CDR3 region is CASTPGHNEQFF. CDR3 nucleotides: TGTGCCAGCACCCCAGGCCACAATGAGCAGTTCTTC.

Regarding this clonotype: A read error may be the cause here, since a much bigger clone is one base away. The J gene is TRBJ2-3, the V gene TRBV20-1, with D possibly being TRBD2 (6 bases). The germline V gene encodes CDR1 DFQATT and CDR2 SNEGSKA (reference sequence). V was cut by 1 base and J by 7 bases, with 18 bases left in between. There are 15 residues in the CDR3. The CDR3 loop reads CSARGDLTSPYTQYF. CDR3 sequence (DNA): TGCAGTGCTAGAGGTGACTTGACTAGTCCGTATACGCAGTATTTT.

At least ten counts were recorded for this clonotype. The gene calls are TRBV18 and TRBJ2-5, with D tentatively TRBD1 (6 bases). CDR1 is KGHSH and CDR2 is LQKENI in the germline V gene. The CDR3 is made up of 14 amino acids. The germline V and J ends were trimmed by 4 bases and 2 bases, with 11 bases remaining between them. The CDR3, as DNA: TGTGCCAGCTCACTGTTGGACAGACAAGAGACCCAGTACTTC. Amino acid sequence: CASSLLDRQETQYF.